The 17 T cell receptor beta chains below come from one sample, sequenced in a study of neurological immune-mediated disorders. TCRdb fed the 5' RACE reads into MiXCR, producing one record per CDR3 protein. The sample records about 71,000 distinct CDR3 sequences, almost 3.5% being singletons. Sequencing used PBMCs. These receptors all stem from a man aged 40-49 years with multiple sclerosis.

This clonotype was seen ten or more times. The genes are TRBV5-1 and TRBJ1-6, with 8 bases matching TRBD1. Germline V CDR1 and CDR2: SGHRS, YFSETQ. The CDR3 is 15 residues long. With 4 bases clipped from V and 7 bases from J, the junction kept 7 bases outside the gene matches. The CDR3 sequence is CASSLTGEKNSPLHF. CDR3 DNA sequence: TGCGCCAGCAGCCTGACAGGGGAAAAAAATTCACCCCTCCACTTT.

This clonotype was picked up a small number of times. CDR3 bases: TGTGCCAGCAGCCCTATCTCGGGGGAGCAGTACTTC. As protein: CASSPISGEQYF. The genes are TRBV12-3 or TRBV12-4 and TRBJ2-7, with a possible D match to TRBD2 (5 bases). There are 12 residues in the CDR3. The V and J ends lost 6 bases and 7 bases respectively, with 13 bases between them.

This clonotype was observed at least ten times. V usage is TRBV7-2 and J usage is TRBJ2-7; D not resolved. This CDR3 is built from 11 residues. Deletions cut 2 bases from V and 7 bases from J, with 6 bases between. CDR1 and CDR2 from the germline V gene are SGHTA and FQGNSA. The CDR3 reads CASSLWVEQYF. CDR3 DNA sequence: TGTGCCAGCAGCTTATGGGTAGAGCAGTACTTC. Full variable domain (rest looked up from reference TRBV7-2 and TRBJ2-7): GAGVSQSPSNKVTEKGKDVELRCDPISGHTALYWYRQSLGQGLEFLIYFQGNSAPDKSGLPSDRFSAERTGGSVSTLTIQRTQQEDSAVYLCASSLWVEQYFGPGTRLTVT.

This clonotype appeared many times. The V and J genes are TRBV15 and TRBJ2-5, with 10 nucleotides matching TRBD1. The germline gives CDR1 LNHNV, CDR2 YYDKDF (reference sequence). The CDR3 totals 13 residues. The V gene end was trimmed by 9 bases and the J gene end by 6 bases; junction bases not matched to a gene: 7. Here the CDR3 reads CATRGQGMQTQYF. CDR3 nucleotides: TGTGCCACTAGGGGACAGGGGATGCAGACCCAGTACTTC.

There are a few counts of this clonotype. The chain uses TRBV19 and TRBJ1-1; 9 bases agree with TRBD1. In germline, CDR1 is LNHDA, CDR2 SQIVND (reference sequence). The CDR3 length is 17 residues. Trimming cost V 2 bases and J 1 base; bases outside gene matches: 8. CDR3 in DNA: TGTGCCAGTAGTATACGGGACAGGGTCTCCCCGAACACTGAAGCTTTCTTT. It encodes CASSIRDRVSPNTEAFF.

This clonotype has ten or more counts. The chain has TRBV25-1 and TRBJ2-7, with 10 bases lining up with TRBD1. The germline V gene has CDR1 MGHDK and CDR2 SYGVNS. V lost 4 bases and J lost 6; bases outside the gene matches: 3. CDR3 length equals 13 residues. CDR3 protein: CASSGQGASEQYF. The CDR3 DNA follows: TGTGCCAGCAGTGGACAGGGGGCAAGCGAGCAGTACTTC.

Remarks on this clonotype: This may stem from a read error, because a much larger clone lies one nucleotide away. CDR3 in DNA: TGTGCCAGCAGCCTGGGCAGGAGCTCCTATGGCTACACCTTC. This gives the protein CASSLGRSSYGYTF. The gene calls are TRBV7-8 and TRBJ1-2; unclear D gene. Germline CDR1 reads SGHVS; CDR2 reads FQNEAQ. This CDR3 comprises 14 residues. Between the trimmed V and J ends, which lost 5 bases and 4 bases, there was a span of 14 bases.

This clonotype showed up many times. This rearrangement joins TRBV3-1 to TRBJ1-3, with a tentative D call TRBD1 (5 bases). The V end was cut by 5 bases, the J end by 9 bases, with 20 bases between. CDR3 length: 15 residues. Germline lookup yields CDR1 LGHDT and CDR2 YNNKEL (reference sequence). Here the CDR3 reads CASSETLGDGATIYF. Here the CDR3 DNA reads TGTGCCAGCAGCGAGACCCTAGGGGATGGGGCCACCATATATTTT.

This clonotype was seen a few times. The chain employs TRBV29-1 and TRBJ2-2, with 10 nucleotides matching TRBD1. CDR1 and CDR2 (germline): SQVTM, ANQGSEA. V lost 7 bases, J lost 5 bases, and 7 bases stayed unmatched. The CDR3 covers 14 residues. The CDR3 bases are TGCAGCGCCCGGGGACAGGGGAGAACCGGGGAGCTGTTTTTT. Its translation is CSARGQGRTGELFF.

This clonotype showed up many times. This chain uses TRBV6-6 with TRBJ2-7, with 8 bases matching TRBD2. CDR3 length: 16 amino acids. Germline assignment: CDR1 MNHNY and CDR2 SVGAGI (reference sequence). J lost 1 base, V lost 5 bases, and 10 bases had no gene match. Written as DNA, the CDR3 is TGTGCCAGCAGTATGGCTTCAAGCGGGAGTTCCTACGAGCAGTACTTC. It encodes CASSMASSGSSYEQYF.

This clonotype was observed at least ten times. The rearrangement joins TRBV10-2 to TRBJ1-5; the D is unclear. V was pared by 4 bases and J by 2 bases, with 9 bases between. The length of the CDR3 is 14 residues. Germline V gives CDR1 WSHSY, CDR2 SAAADI. The CDR3 sequence is CASSAAIRNQPQHF. DNA of the CDR3: TGCGCCAGCAGTGCGGCCATCCGCAATCAGCCCCAGCATTTT.

Many counts were recorded for this clonotype. The chain joins TRBV15 to TRBJ2-7; TRBD2 is a possible D gene (5 bases). Germline assignment: CDR1 LNHNV and CDR2 YYDKDF (reference sequence). The ends were cut back, 0 bases at V and 3 bases at J, with 9 bases in the middle. This CDR3 has 14 residues. CDR3 protein: CATSRDLRGYEQYF. In DNA, the CDR3 is TGTGCCACCAGCAGAGATCTTCGGGGCTACGAGCAGTACTTC. Looking up the rest from reference TRBV15 and TRBJ2-7 gives the full variable domain: DAMVIQNPRYQVTQFGKPVTLSCSQTLNHNVMYWYQQKSSQAPKLLFHYYDKDFNNEADTPDNFQSRRPNTSFCFLDIRSPGLGDTAMYLCATSRDLRGYEQYFGPGTRLTVT.

In its sample, this clonotype was seen many times. This chain joins TRBV7-2 and TRBJ2-2; D is unresolved. The CDR3 runs to 15 residues. Germline V gene data show CDR1 as SGHTA and CDR2 as FQGNSA. Trimming shortened V by 1 base and J by 0 bases, and 6 bases separated the two germline ends. The CDR3 reads CASSLDYANTGELFF. In nucleotides, the CDR3 is TGTGCCAGCAGCTTAGACTATGCGAACACCGGGGAGCTGTTTTTT.

This clonotype has ten or more counts. This chain connects TRBV12-3 or TRBV12-4 to TRBJ1-5; the match to TRBD1 covers 9 bases. This CDR3 spans 13 amino acids. With V trimmed by 6 bases and J by 7 bases, 4 bases remained unmatched. CDR3 in amino acids: CASSGQGLQPQHF. The DNA for the CDR3 is TGTGCCAGCAGCGGACAGGGGTTGCAGCCCCAGCATTTT.

This clonotype was seen many times. The rearrangement joins TRBV7-3 to TRBJ2-7; TRBD2 aligns across 7 bases. With 4 bases clipped from V and 12 bases from J, the junction kept 9 bases outside the gene matches. The CDR3 is 12 amino acids. Germline CDR1 is SGHTA and CDR2 is FQGTGA. CDR3: CASSSYGGGLYF. In DNA, the CDR3 is TGTGCCAGCAGCTCCTACGGGGGAGGGTTGTACTTC.

This clonotype was seen repeatedly, ten times or more. The chain is built from TRBV5-1 and TRBJ1-2; D uncertain. The CDR3 extends over 14 amino acids. Per the germline V gene, CDR1 is SGHRS and CDR2 is YFSETQ. The V and J ends lost 1 base and 2 bases respectively, with 9 bases between them. CDR3 nucleotides: TGCGCCAGCAGCTTGAACAGCCAAAACTATGGCTACACCTTC. Encoded protein: CASSLNSQNYGYTF. Filled out from reference TRBV5-1 and TRBJ1-2, the complete variable domain reads KAGVTQTPRYLIKTRGQQVTLSCSPISGHRSVSWYQQTPGQGLQFLFEYFSETQRNKGNFPGRFSGRQFSNSRSEMNVSTLELGDSALYLCASSLNSQNYGYTFGSGTRLTVV.

The table lists this clonotype with many counts. V and J are TRBV28 and TRBJ1-5; D perhaps matches TRBD1 (6 bases). Per the germline V gene, CDR1 is MDHEN and CDR2 is SYDVKM. The CDR3 consists of 17 residues. Deletions cut 6 bases from V and 4 bases from J, with 22 bases between. CDR3 coding DNA: TGTGCCAGCAGGGGTAATTACAGGACAGCACTAAATCAGCCCCAGCATTTT. Amino acid sequence: CASRGNYRTALNQPQHF.